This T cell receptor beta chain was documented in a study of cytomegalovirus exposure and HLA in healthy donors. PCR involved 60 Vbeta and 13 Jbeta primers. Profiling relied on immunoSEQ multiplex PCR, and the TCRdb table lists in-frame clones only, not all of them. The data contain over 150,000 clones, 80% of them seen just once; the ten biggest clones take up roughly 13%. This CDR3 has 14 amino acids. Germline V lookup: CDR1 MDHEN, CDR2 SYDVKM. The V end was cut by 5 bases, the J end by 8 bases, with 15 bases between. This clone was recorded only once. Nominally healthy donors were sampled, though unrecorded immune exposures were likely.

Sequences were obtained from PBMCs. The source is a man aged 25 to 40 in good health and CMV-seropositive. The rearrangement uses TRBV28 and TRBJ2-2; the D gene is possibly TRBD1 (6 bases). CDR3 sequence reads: CASSPGQLRGELFF. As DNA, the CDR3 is TGTGCCAGCAGTCCCGGACAGCTTAGGGGGGAGCTGTTTTTT.